This entry lists 24 T cell receptor beta chains sequenced from one sample in a study of T cells after yellow fever vaccination. TCRdb redid the calling of the 5' RACE reads with MiXCR, one entry per CDR3 protein. The repertoire holds roughly 320,000 distinct CDR3 sequences, with roughly 10% as singletons. Sequenced material: CD4+ T cells sorted from PBMCs, taken 45 days after the yellow fever booster vaccination. All receptors derive from a man aged 18 to 30 who received the YFV17D yellow fever vaccine.

The chain uses TRBV7-2 and TRBJ2-5; 7 bases are shared with TRBD1. CDR3 size: 13 residues. Trimming removed 1 base from V and 7 bases from J; junction bases left unmatched: 3. The V gene's germline CDR1 is SGHTA and CDR2 FQGNSA. In nucleotides, the CDR3 is TGTGCCAGCAGCTTAGGGGACAGAAGGACCCAGTACTTC. It encodes CASSLGDRRTQYF.

This clonotype was picked up a small number of times. The gene calls are TRBV7-2 and TRBJ2-3; 8 positions match TRBD2. CDR1 is SGHTA and CDR2 is FQGNSA in the germline V gene. The trim removed 5 bases at V and 3 bases at J, leaving 10 bases unmatched. CDR3 length equals 16 residues. The CDR3 region has the DNA TGTGCCAGCAGCGCGACCCGGGGGGGGGCAACAGATACGCAGTATTTT. Its protein product is CASSATRGGATDTQYF.

This clonotype has at least ten counts. The genes are TRBV20-1 and TRBJ1-2, with no clear D. Germline assignment: CDR1 DFQATT and CDR2 SNEGSKA (reference sequence). The CDR3 consists of 13 residues. Deletions cut 3 bases from V and 4 bases from J, with 12 bases between. The CDR3 DNA follows: TGCAGTGCTAGTGACCTTACTGCCTATGGCTACACCTTC. Translation: CSASDLTAYGYTF.

This clonotype was counted a few times. The V and J genes are TRBV5-1 and TRBJ1-3, with D unclear. Trimming took off 4 bases at V and 3 bases at J, with 11 bases between the two ends. The CDR3 loop spans 14 amino acids. The germline gives CDR1 SGHRS, CDR2 YFSETQ. The CDR3 nucleotides read TGCGCCAGCAGCCTGAGCGGCTTTGGAAACACCATATATTTT. This translates into CASSLSGFGNTIYF.

This clonotype was recorded at least ten times. The V call is TRBV28, the J call TRBJ2-7; perhaps TRBD1 as D (8 bases). The V gene's germline CDR1 is MDHEN and CDR2 SYDVKM. V gave up 4 bases and J gave up 11 bases, with 24 bases separating them. The CDR3 covers 15 residues. In DNA, the CDR3 is TGTGCCAGCAGTTCACCCGGACAGGGAGGGAGTGGGGAGTACTTC. This codes for CASSSPGQGGSGEYF. Full variable domain (remainder filled in from reference TRBV28 and TRBJ2-7): DVKVTQSSRYLVKRTGEKVFLECVQDMDHENMFWYRQDPGLGLRLIYFSYDVKMKEKGDIPEGYSVSREKKERFSLILESASTNQTSMYLCASSSPGQGGSGEYFGPGTRLTVT.

The rearrangement uses TRBV11-3 and TRBJ2-3, with D uncertain. The CDR3 runs 14 residues. V lost 0 bases and J lost 4, with 8 bases in between. Germline V lookup: CDR1 SGHNT, CDR2 YENEEA. CDR3 protein: CASSLDQGPDTQYF. The CDR3 nucleotides are TGTGCCAGCAGCTTAGATCAAGGACCAGATACGCAGTATTTT.

At least ten counts were recorded for this clonotype. The chain joins TRBV3-1 to TRBJ1-1; 8 bases are shared with TRBD1. Germline-derived CDR1 and CDR2 are LGHDT and YNNKEL (reference sequence). This CDR3 region has 16 residues. With 2 bases clipped from V and 1 base from J, the junction kept 6 bases outside the gene matches. This chain's CDR3 is CASSQWSGGRNTEAFF. The DNA of the CDR3 is TGTGCCAGCAGCCAATGGTCAGGGGGCCGGAACACTGAAGCTTTCTTT.

This clonotype was detected a few times. This CDR3 is CASSFEVRGTEAFF. The DNA of the CDR3 is TGTGCCAGCAGCTTTGAGGTTAGGGGGACTGAAGCTTTCTTT. The rearrangement joins TRBV7-2 to TRBJ1-1; tentatively, D is TRBD1 (6 bases). CDR3 length: 14 residues. V lost 3 bases and J 5 bases, leaving 13 bases between the germline ends. Germline V lookup: CDR1 SGHTA, CDR2 FQGNSA.

This clonotype was found once. An end of the junction differs from the germline gene, which may be a read error. The genes are TRBV19 and TRBJ1-5, with a weak D call TRBD1 (6 bases). Germline V CDR1 and CDR2: LNHDA, SQIVND (reference sequence). The CDR3 has 16 amino acids. The CDR3: CAGSILLGALRQPQHF. The CDR3 DNA reads as TGTGCCGGTAGTATTCTTTTGGGGGCCTTAAGACAGCCCCAGCATTTT.

This clonotype was recorded at least ten times. The chain links TRBV29-1 to TRBJ2-3; D unclear. This CDR3 spans 11 amino acids. Germline V gene sequence: CDR1 SQVTM, CDR2 ANQGSEA. The V end was cut by 7 bases, the J end by 6 bases, with 11 bases between. Here the CDR3 DNA reads TGCAGCGGGCTGCGTAGGGATACGCAGTATTTT. The encoded protein is CSGLRRDTQYF.

The sample holds a few counts of this clonotype. The chain carries TRBV20-1 and TRBJ1-6, with D possibly being TRBD1 (5 bases). CDR1 DFQATT and CDR2 SNEGSKA come from the germline V gene (reference sequence). The CDR3 runs 15 residues. V lost 1 base and J lost 7, with 14 bases in between. CDR3 coding DNA: TGCAGTGCTAGAGCCTCGGGACTAGGGAATTCACCCCTCCACTTT. It is translated as CSARASGLGNSPLHF.

The rearrangement uses TRBV29-1 and TRBJ2-1; 9 nucleotides match TRBD1. CDR1 is SQVTM and CDR2 is ANQGSEA in the germline V gene. The CDR3 loop spans 15 amino acids. The trim removed 7 bases at V and 7 bases at J, leaving 14 bases unmatched. The CDR3: CSGSRGQGTRNEQFF. The CDR3 DNA follows: TGCAGCGGGAGTCGAGGACAGGGGACGAGGAATGAGCAGTTCTTC.

The chain carries TRBV28 and TRBJ1-1; unclear D gene. Germline-derived CDR1 and CDR2 are MDHEN and SYDVKM. The CDR3 spans 15 residues. V lost 3 bases to trimming and J lost 4 bases, with 15 bases between them. CDR3: CASSFFGASITEAFF. The CDR3 DNA is TGTGCCAGCAGTTTCTTTGGAGCGTCGATCACTGAAGCTTTCTTT.

The rearrangement links TRBV6-5 to TRBJ2-7; TRBD2 agrees at 7 bases. The CDR3 covers 13 residues. J lost 7 bases, V lost 6 bases, and 9 bases had no gene match. Germline CDR1 is MNHEY and CDR2 is SVGAGI. The CDR3 region has the DNA TGTGCCAGCAGGGGGCGGGGAGCGGGAGAGCAGTACTTC. Protein sequence: CASRGRGAGEQYF.

The genes are TRBV19 and TRBJ1-3; unclear D gene. V lost 7 bases, J lost 0 bases, and 13 bases lay in between. Germline V gives CDR1 LNHDA, CDR2 SQIVND (reference sequence). The CDR3 runs 15 residues. CDR3: CASTMRSSSGNTIYF. The CDR3 DNA follows: TGTGCCAGTACCATGAGGTCGAGCTCTGGAAACACCATATATTTT.

The CDR3 spells CASSLVEQGGQYF. In nucleotides, the CDR3 is TGTGCCAGCAGCTTAGTCGAACAGGGAGGGCAGTACTTC. The rearrangement uses TRBV7-6 and TRBJ2-7, with D possibly being TRBD1 or TRBD2 (6 bases each). V lost 1 base and J 9 bases, leaving 13 bases between the germline ends. The CDR3 length is 13 residues. Germline lookup yields CDR1 SGHVS and CDR2 FNYEAQ.

A few counts support this clonotype. The chain combines TRBV18 with TRBJ2-7, with 8 bases identical to TRBD2. The V segment lost 3 bases and the J segment 1 base; nucleotides outside the gene matches: 11. The germline V gene encodes CDR1 KGHSH and CDR2 LQKENI. There are 17 residues in the CDR3. The CDR3 spells CASSPFPGGLSSYEQYF. CDR3 DNA sequence: TGTGCCAGCTCACCTTTTCCGGGGGGGCTTTCGTCCTACGAGCAGTACTTC. The whole variable domain, filled in from reference TRBV18 and TRBJ2-7, reads NAGVMQNPRHLVRRRGQEARLRCSPMKGHSHVYWYRQLPEEGLKFMVYLQKENIIDESGMPKERFSAEFPKEGPSILRIQQVVRGDSAAYFCASSPFPGGLSSYEQYFGPGTRLTVT.

The chain is built from TRBV19 and TRBJ2-5; unclear D gene. CDR1 LNHDA and CDR2 SQIVND come from the germline V gene (reference sequence). Between the trimmed V and J ends, which lost 4 bases and 5 bases, there was a span of 5 bases. This CDR3 contains 11 residues. DNA of the CDR3: TGTGCCAGTAGTACCGTGGAGACCCAGTACTTC. Its translation: CASSTVETQYF. Full variable domain (rest looked up from reference TRBV19 and TRBJ2-5): DGGITQSPKYLFRKEGQNVTLSCEQNLNHDAMYWYRQDPGQGLRLIYYSQIVNDFQKGDIAEGYSVSREKKESFPLTVTSAQKNPTAFYLCASSTVETQYFGPGTRLLVL.

CDR3 coding DNA: TGTGCCAGCACAGGGGCGTTGGGGCAGCCCCAGCATTTT. It codes for CASTGALGQPQHF. The rearrangement uses TRBV12-3 or TRBV12-4 and TRBJ1-5, with D perhaps TRBD1 (6 bases). V shed 7 bases and J shed 7 bases, with 14 bases lying between them. The CDR3 length is 13 residues.

This clonotype was seen a few times. V usage is TRBV5-1 and J usage is TRBJ1-5; TRBD1 might be the D (5 bases). In germline, CDR1 is SGHRS, CDR2 YFSETQ. V was clipped by 0 bases and J by 5 bases, with 9 bases between them. The CDR3 covers 14 residues. CDR3 sequence (DNA): TGCGCCAGCAGCTTGGAGGGGCTAGATCAGCCCCAGCATTTT. Translating gives CASSLEGLDQPQHF.

The V and J genes are TRBV7-3 and TRBJ2-5; TRBD1 aligns across 9 bases. V trimming: 5 bases; J trimming: 4 bases; junction bases outside the gene matches: 5. Germline loops: CDR1 SGHTA, CDR2 FQGTGA. CDR3 length: 14 residues. CDR3 protein: CASSPTGGRETQYF. The CDR3 coding sequence is TGTGCCAGCAGCCCTACAGGGGGCAGAGAGACCCAGTACTTC.

The chain links TRBV2 to TRBJ2-7, with 8 bases lining up with TRBD1. The germline CDR1 and CDR2 sequences are SNHLY and FYNNEI. Germline trimming cut 2 bases from V and 0 bases from J; bases unmatched to any gene: 0. This CDR3 is 14 amino acids long. The CDR3, as DNA: TGTGCCAGCAGTGAACAGGGGGCCTCCTACGAGCAGTACTTC. Protein sequence: CASSEQGASYEQYF.

This clonotype was detected many times. CDR3: CASSFGGETQYF. In nucleotides, the CDR3 is TGCGCCAGCAGCTTCGGGGGCGAGACCCAGTACTTC. The V gene is TRBV5-1, the J gene TRBJ2-5; perhaps D is TRBD1 or TRBD2 (6 bases each). The CDR3 covers 12 residues. CDR1 and CDR2 from the germline V gene are SGHRS and YFSETQ. V lost 2 bases to trimming and J lost 5 bases, with 7 bases between them.

The V call is TRBV5-1, the J call TRBJ1-2, with D possibly matching TRBD1 (5 bases). V gave up 5 bases and J gave up 6 bases, with 17 bases separating them. Germline CDR1 reads SGHRS; CDR2 reads YFSETQ. The CDR3 covers 14 residues. CDR3 region: CASSEGLLVDGYTF. In DNA form, the CDR3 reads TGCGCCAGCAGTGAGGGGCTCCTGGTAGATGGCTACACCTTC.